This T cell receptor (beta chain) was retrieved from a study of OX40 agonist ivuxolimab in advanced cancers. TCRdb keeps only in-frame clones here, not all; method: immunoSEQ multiplex PCR. Of about 81,000 clones in the sample, around 80% are singletons; the top ten hold around 7%. Patients were excluded for autoimmune disease history or systemic immunosuppression. At cycle 4 day 1, cycle 7 day 1, and baseline, blood was sampled. Trimming removed 3 bases at V and 2 bases at J, with 18 bases between. This CDR3 is built from 16 residues. Germline V CDR1 and CDR2: SQVTM, ANQGSEA. Study results and caveats: In a subset of nonresponders, normalized T-cell clonal expansion was also low.

With regard to this clone: Its antigen is undetermined.

The input for sequencing was CD4+ or CD8+ T cells sorted from blood, taken in a trial of the OX40 agonist ivuxolimab. The clonotype was recovered from an adult with an advanced solid tumor such as melanoma, head and neck, liver or kidney cancer. The chain carries TRBV29-1 and TRBJ2-3; tentatively, D is TRBD1 or TRBD2 (5 bases each). DNA of the CDR3: TGCAGCGTTGAGGGACCACCCTACTCCAACACAGATACGCAGTATTTT. This encodes CSVEGPPYSNTDTQYF.